This T cell receptor (beta chain) was recorded in a study of identifying expanded T cells in peripheral blood. Overall study findings and caveats: Over approximately two and four weeks, about 15 and 19 clones changed, versus around 1.2 between replicates. Across healthy donors, higher total template counts meant significantly greater roughly 2-week count variance.

Trimming removed 7 bases from V and 7 bases from J; junction bases left unmatched: 3. CDR3 length equals 11 residues. Looked up from germline, CDR1 is SQVTM and CDR2 is ANQGSEA. Sequencing was performed with immunoSEQ multiplex PCR; in TCRdb, only in-frame clones are kept and a portion is missing. The sample lists over 90,000 clones; around 90% were seen once. In the case of this clone: Its antigen is still unknown.

This clonotype was sampled from a person between 18 and 75 years old in good health. The chain recombines TRBV29-1 with TRBJ1-2, with 10 nucleotides matching TRBD1. What was sequenced was blood. The CDR3 region has the DNA TGCAGCGCGGGGACAGGGGTTGGCTACACCTTC. It translates to CSAGTGVGYTF. The variable domain in full, completed from reference TRBV29-1 and TRBJ1-2, reads SAVISQKPSRDICQRGTSLTIQCQVDSQVTMMFWYRQQPGQSLTLIATANQGSEATYESGFVIDKFPISRPNLTFSTLTVSNMSPEDSSIYLCSAGTGVGYTFGSGTRLTVV.